Listed here are 27 T cell receptor beta chains from one sample, sequenced in a study of T cell clonality in common variable immunodeficiency. Sequenced by immunoSEQ multiplex PCR; TCRdb stores in-frame clones only, minus some. In total the sample includes roughly 42,000 clones, none of them seen once. Sequenced: peripheral blood mononuclear cells. Receptors originate from a person aged 18 to 75 in good health.

This clone was detected ten times or more. The CDR3 goes on 3 residues after the read ends, and that part is filled in from the germline J gene. V usage is TRBV5-1 and J usage is TRBJ2-7; 11 bases are a match to TRBD2. Trimming at V came to 2 bases and at J to 2 bases, leaving 0 bases not matched to a gene. CDR3 length: 14 residues. In germline, CDR1 is SGHRS, CDR2 YFSETQ. The CDR3 spells CASSFSGGAYEQYF. The DNA read from the CDR3 is TGCGCCAGCAGCTTTAGCGGGGGGGCCTACGAG.

This clone was seen ten or more times. The read ends 3 residues shy of where the CDR3 ends; the end is completed using the germline J gene. This chain links TRBV20-1 with TRBJ1-2; TRBD1 matches at 9 bases. Per the germline V gene, CDR1 is DFQATT and CDR2 is SNEGSKA (reference sequence). CDR3 length: 14 residues. The CDR3 bases that were read are TGCAGTGCTAGAGATTTACAGGGGGCAGGGGGC. It translates to CSARDLQGAGG. The whole CDR3 region reads CSARDLQGAGGYTF.

This clone was detected a few times. From the germline J gene comes the end of the CDR3, since the read stops 3 residues before it. This chain connects TRBV5-1 to TRBJ2-5; possibly TRBD1 for D (7 bases). The CDR3 totals 16 residues. Germline V gene data show CDR1 as SGHRS and CDR2 as YFSETQ. The V and J ends lost 4 bases and 5 bases respectively, with 21 bases between them. The CDR3 DNA, read in part, is TGCGCCAGCAGCCTGTCGACAGGGAGGATGGGGGAGACC. It codes for CASSLSTGRMGET. Given in full, the CDR3 is CASSLSTGRMGETQYF.

This clone appeared many times. With the read ending 3 residues before the CDR3 end, the germline J gene is used to fill in that end. V is TRBV6-1 and J is TRBJ2-7, with D tentatively TRBD1 (6 bases). The CDR3 consists of 14 residues. The V gene's germline CDR1 is MNHNS and CDR2 SASEGT. The V end lost 4 bases, the J end lost 6 bases, and 16 bases lay between the germline ends. CDR3: CASSVPGTNREQYF. Partial CDR3 DNA: TGTGCCAGCAGTGTTCCCGGGACAAATCGCGAG.

This clone was picked up many times. The CDR3 DNA, read in part, is TGCGCCAGCACAAGACAGGGAGATCCCCCCTACGAG. Translated, it gives CASTRQGDPPYE. The whole CDR3 protein is CASTRQGDPPYEQYF. V usage is TRBV5-1 and J usage is TRBJ2-7; 7 bases align to TRBD1. From the germline J gene comes the end of the CDR3, since the read stops 3 residues before it. The CDR3 is made up of 15 amino acids. CDR1 is SGHRS, CDR2 YFSETQ, per germline. The V gene end was trimmed by 6 bases and the J gene end by 2 bases; junction bases not matched to a gene: 11.

This clone was observed many times. The DNA ends 3 residues before the CDR3 does, and the rest of the CDR3 is filled in from the germline J gene. The chain carries TRBV28 and TRBJ1-4; TRBD1 aligns across 7 bases. This CDR3 has 15 residues. The V gene's germline CDR1 is MDHEN and CDR2 SYDVKM. J was trimmed by 8 bases and V by 5 bases; bases with no gene match: 11. The sequenced part of the CDR3 DNA is TGTGCCAGCAGTCTCCGGACAGGAGTAATGGAAAAA. This gives the protein CASSLRTGVMEK. The entire CDR3 reads CASSLRTGVMEKLFF.

This clone was counted at least ten times. The CDR3 end falls 3 residues outside the read, so it is completed with the germline J gene. The chain carries TRBV5-1 and TRBJ1-4; the match to TRBD1 covers 10 bases. V lost 4 bases to trimming and J lost 5 bases; unmatched junction nucleotides: 5. Germline CDR1 and CDR2: SGHRS and YFSETQ. The CDR3 runs to 15 residues. Partial CDR3 DNA: TGCGCCAGCAGCCGTCGGGGACAGGGGAATGAAAAA. Amino acids: CASSRRGQGNEK. The CDR3 as a whole reads CASSRRGQGNEKLFF.

This clone was counted at least ten times. The CDR3 extends 3 residues past the end of the read, so its final part is completed from the germline J gene. The chain couples TRBV18 to TRBJ1-5, with TRBD1 matching 9 bases. Germline lookup yields CDR1 KGHSH and CDR2 LQKENI. Germline trimming cut 3 bases from V and 4 bases from J; bases unmatched to any gene: 4. This CDR3 contains 15 residues. The CDR3 DNA, read in part, is TGTGCCAGCTCACCGAAACAGGGGGCTAATCAGCCC. It yields the protein CASSPKQGANQP. The entire CDR3 protein reads CASSPKQGANQPQHF. Variable domain in full (rest from reference TRBV18 and TRBJ1-5): NAGVMQNPRHLVRRRGQEARLRCSPMKGHSHVYWYRQLPEEGLKFMVYLQKENIIDESGMPKERFSAEFPKEGPSILRIQQVVRGDSAAYFCASSPKQGANQPQHFGDGTRLSIL.

This clone occurred many times. The read finishes 3 residues shy of the CDR3 end, and the germline J gene is used to complete it. The genes are TRBV12-3 or TRBV12-4 and TRBJ2-4; TRBD1 matches 11 bases. After removal of 7 bases from V and 8 bases from J, the junction contained 7 bases not matched to a gene. The CDR3 has 14 residues. The sequenced part of the CDR3 DNA is TGTGCCAGCAAACTGGGACAGGGGGTGGACATT. This translates into CASKLGQGVDI. The entire CDR3 reads CASKLGQGVDIQYF.

This clone occurred many times. Read coverage stops 3 residues before the CDR3 terminus; the germline J gene supplies the remainder. The rearrangement uses TRBV10-1 and TRBJ1-2; TRBD1 aligns across 7 bases. Trimming took 0 bases from V and 0 from J; bases not matched to a gene: 7. Looked up from germline, CDR1 is WNHNN and CDR2 is SYGVQD (reference sequence). This CDR3 contains 17 residues. The CDR3 sequence: CASSESHRGTANYGYTF. Partial CDR3 DNA: TGCGCCAGCAGTGAGTCTCACCGCGGGACAGCTAACTATGGC.

The sample holds many counts of this clone. Sequencing ends 3 residues short of the CDR3 end; the germline J gene provides the rest. The rearrangement links TRBV29-1 to TRBJ2-2; D may correspond to TRBD1 or TRBD2 (5 bases each). The ends were cut back, 0 bases at V and 8 bases at J, with 10 bases in the middle. CDR1 and CDR2 (germline): SQVTM, ANQGSEA. CDR3 length: 13 amino acids. The sequenced CDR3 bases are TGCAGCGTTGAAGATCTGAGGGGTGGGGAG. Encoded protein: CSVEDLRGGE. The entire CDR3 sequence reads CSVEDLRGGELFF.

A few counts support this clone. The sequenced part of the CDR3 DNA is TGTGCCTGGAGTTCCCAGCGGGGGGGCACAGATACC. Translating gives CAWSSQRGGTDT. The full CDR3 is CAWSSQRGGTDTYTF. V usage is TRBV30 and J usage is TRBJ1-2; a possible D gene is TRBD1 (6 bases). The read finishes 3 residues shy of the CDR3 end, and the germline J gene is used to complete it. This CDR3 is built from 15 residues. CDR1 and CDR2 from the germline V gene are GTSNPN and SVGIG (reference sequence).

This clone was found many times. The read finishes 3 residues shy of the CDR3 end, and the germline J gene is used to complete it. V gene TRBV20-1 combines with J gene TRBJ1-4, with D perhaps matching TRBD1 (6 bases). Trimming left V 3 bases short and J 0 bases short, with 8 bases between. Germline lookup yields CDR1 DFQATT and CDR2 SNEGSKA (reference sequence). There are 14 residues in the CDR3. The CDR3 sequence is CSARRTATNEKLFF. The sequenced CDR3 bases are TGCAGTGCTAGGCGGACAGCAACTAATGAAAAA.

This clone has ten or more counts. The read halts 3 residues ahead of the CDR3 end, with the missing end drawn from the germline J gene. The chain joins TRBV19 to TRBJ2-6; 12 bases agree with TRBD2. V was pared by 5 bases and J by 0 bases, with 11 bases of the junction left unmatched. Germline V gene data show CDR1 as LNHDA and CDR2 as SQIVND (reference sequence). The CDR3 covers 20 residues. CDR3 bases read: TGTGCCAGTAGTTCCTCCGAGGGACTAGCGGGTCTCTCTGGGGCCAACGTC. It yields the protein CASSSSEGLAGLSGANV. From start to end, the CDR3 is CASSSSEGLAGLSGANVLTF.

With respect to this clone: Sequencing ends 3 residues short of the CDR3 end; the germline J gene provides the rest. The rearrangement links TRBV5-1 to TRBJ2-2; 7 bases fit TRBD1. Germline V CDR1 and CDR2: SGHRS, YFSETQ. The CDR3 covers 15 residues. This chain's CDR3 is CASRFTGADSSPLFF. The sequenced part of the CDR3 DNA is TGCGCCAGCAGGTTTACAGGGGCCGATAGCTCACCG.

This clone was counted ten times or more. Coverage ceases 3 residues before the CDR3 finishes, and the germline J gene fills in the end. V and J are TRBV18 and TRBJ1-1; D perhaps matches TRBD1 (6 bases). The CDR3 has 15 residues. With 1 base removed from V and 2 bases from J, the gap between germline ends came to 11 bases. Germline values: CDR1 KGHSH, CDR2 LQKENI. This CDR3 is CASSPQTGGNTEAFF. The covered CDR3 bases are TGTGCCAGCTCACCACAGACAGGAGGAAACACTGAA.

This clone was detected many times. Read data end 3 residues before the CDR3 end; the end is taken from the germline J gene. In the same sample, other DNA sequences code for this CDR3. The J gene is TRBJ1-1, the V gene TRBV29-1; D perhaps matches TRBD1 (6 bases). The CDR3 contains 12 residues. Germline V CDR1 and CDR2: SQVTM, ANQGSEA. V gave up 1 base and J gave up 5 bases, with 8 bases separating them. CDR3 DNA (partial): TGCAGCGTTGAAGTTCAGGGGACTGAA. This translates into CSVEVQGTE. The full CDR3 protein is CSVEVQGTEAFF. The full variable domain, with the rest looked up from reference TRBV29-1 and TRBJ1-1, is SAVISQKPSRDICQRGTSLTIQCQVDSQVTMMFWYRQQPGQSLTLIATANQGSEATYESGFVIDKFPISRPNLTFSTLTVSNMSPEDSSIYLCSVEVQGTEAFFGQGTRLTVV.

This clone came up many times. The read terminates 3 residues before the CDR3 end, so the remaining end is supplied by the germline J gene. The chain links TRBV20-1 to TRBJ2-1; 9 bases line up with TRBD2. V was pared by 7 bases and J by 0 bases, with 10 bases of the junction left unmatched. Germline assignment: CDR1 DFQATT and CDR2 SNEGSKA (reference sequence). The CDR3 spans 16 residues. This CDR3 reads CSVDSTSGRSYNEQFF. The CDR3 DNA, read in part, is TGCAGTGTTGACTCAACTAGCGGGCGCTCCTACAATGAG.

This clone was seen many times. The read terminates 3 residues before the CDR3 end, so the remaining end is supplied by the germline J gene. Other nucleotide sequences from this sample produce the same CDR3. V usage is TRBV19 and J usage is TRBJ1-5; TRBD1 is a possible D gene (5 bases). Germline assignment: CDR1 LNHDA and CDR2 SQIVND (reference sequence). The CDR3 spans 13 residues. The DNA read from the CDR3 is TGTGCCAGTAGTATAGAGACAGTTTACCCC. It translates to CASSIETVYP. The entire CDR3 reads CASSIETVYPQHF.

The table lists this clone with many counts. CDR3 loop: CSARGVLGGGELFF. The part of the CDR3 DNA that was read is TGCAGTGCTAGGGGGGTCCTGGGGGGCGGGGAG. The chain carries TRBV20-1 and TRBJ2-2, with TRBD2 as a possible D gene (6 bases). The read finishes 3 residues shy of the CDR3 end, and the germline J gene is used to complete it. The CDR3 is made up of 14 amino acids. Germline V lookup: CDR1 DFQATT, CDR2 SNEGSKA (reference sequence). V shed 3 bases and J shed 7 bases, with 15 bases lying between them.

This clone was picked up many times. The read terminates 3 residues ahead of where the CDR3 ends, so the germline J gene completes it. V and J are TRBV20-1 and TRBJ1-3; D is unclear. In germline, CDR1 is DFQATT, CDR2 SNEGSKA (reference sequence). This CDR3 contains 11 residues. The CDR3 spells CSASESSKIYF. The DNA read from the CDR3 is TGCAGTGCTAGTGAGTCTAGTAAG.

This clone has at least ten counts. The read ends 3 residues early relative to the CDR3; the germline J gene fills the gap. The identical CDR3 is also encoded by other nucleotide sequences in the sample. The chain carries TRBV20-1 and TRBJ1-1; TRBD1 aligns across 10 bases. CDR1 and CDR2 (germline): DFQATT, SNEGSKA (reference sequence). V lost 3 bases, J lost 3 bases, and 1 base stayed unmatched. This CDR3 has 13 amino acids. CDR3 amino acids: CSARGTGDTEAFF. The CDR3 bases that were read are TGCAGTGCTAGGGGGACAGGGGACACTGAA.

In its sample, this clone was seen a few times. A much larger clone sits a single nucleotide away, making a read error possible. The read terminates 3 residues before the CDR3 end, so the remaining end is supplied by the germline J gene. The chain combines TRBV6-2 or TRBV6-3 with TRBJ1-5, with D perhaps TRBD1 (6 bases). Trimming pared 11 bases from V and 4 bases from J, leaving 24 bases between. This CDR3 comprises 16 residues. Germline loops: CDR1 MNHEY, CDR2 SVGEGT. This CDR3 reads CASRGRGSSANQPQHF. The CDR3 bases that were read are TGTGCCTCCCGGGGCAGGGGAAGCTCGGCAAATCAGCCC.

In this sample, this clone turned up many times. The CDR3 end falls 3 residues outside the read, so it is completed with the germline J gene. The chain couples TRBV30 to TRBJ1-3; D not certain. This CDR3 has 13 residues. The V and J ends lost 5 bases and 2 bases respectively, with 10 bases between them. Germline lookup yields CDR1 GTSNPN and CDR2 SVGIG (reference sequence). The sequenced part of the CDR3 DNA is TGTGCCTGGCACCGAGAGGCTGGAAACACC. It translates to CAWHREAGNT. The whole CDR3 sequence is CAWHREAGNTIYF.

This clone was counted ten times or more. Read data end 3 residues before the CDR3 end; the end is taken from the germline J gene. The chain has TRBV29-1 and TRBJ2-5; 8 nucleotides line up with TRBD2. Germline trimming cut 4 bases from V and 7 bases from J; bases unmatched to any gene: 11. The CDR3 runs 14 residues. Germline-derived CDR1 and CDR2 are SQVTM and ANQGSEA. CDR3: CSVGHLAGWGTQYF. The sequenced part of the CDR3 DNA is TGCAGCGTTGGTCACCTAGCGGGTTGGGGGACC.

This clone was recorded at least ten times. The CDR3 end falls 3 residues outside the read, so it is completed with the germline J gene. The chain links TRBV19 to TRBJ2-3; 7 nucleotides match TRBD1. With V trimmed by 6 bases and J by 1 base, 4 bases remained unmatched. Germline CDR1 and CDR2: LNHDA and SQIVND (reference sequence). CDR3 length equals 14 residues. The chain's CDR3 is CASRDRAGTDTQYF. Partial CDR3 DNA: TGTGCCAGTAGAGACAGGGCAGGCACAGATACG. Full variable domain (remainder filled in from reference TRBV19 and TRBJ2-3): DGGITQSPKYLFRKEGQNVTLSCEQNLNHDAMYWYRQDPGQGLRLIYYSQIVNDFQKGDIAEGYSVSREKKESFPLTVTSAQKNPTAFYLCASRDRAGTDTQYFGPGTRLTVL.

This clone was counted ten times or more. The read finishes 3 residues shy of the CDR3 end, and the germline J gene is used to complete it. The gene calls are TRBV19 and TRBJ1-2, with TRBD1 matching 7 bases. Germline V gene data show CDR1 as LNHDA and CDR2 as SQIVND (reference sequence). The CDR3 is 13 amino acids. With V trimmed by 7 bases and J by 2 bases, 4 bases remained unmatched. The DNA read from the CDR3 is TGTGCCAGTACCCTGGACAGGAACTATGGC. As protein: CASTLDRNYG. The CDR3 as a whole reads CASTLDRNYGYTF. The complete variable domain, with remaining parts taken from reference TRBV19 and TRBJ1-2, reads DGGITQSPKYLFRKEGQNVTLSCEQNLNHDAMYWYRQDPGQGLRLIYYSQIVNDFQKGDIAEGYSVSREKKESFPLTVTSAQKNPTAFYLCASTLDRNYGYTFGSGTRLTVV.